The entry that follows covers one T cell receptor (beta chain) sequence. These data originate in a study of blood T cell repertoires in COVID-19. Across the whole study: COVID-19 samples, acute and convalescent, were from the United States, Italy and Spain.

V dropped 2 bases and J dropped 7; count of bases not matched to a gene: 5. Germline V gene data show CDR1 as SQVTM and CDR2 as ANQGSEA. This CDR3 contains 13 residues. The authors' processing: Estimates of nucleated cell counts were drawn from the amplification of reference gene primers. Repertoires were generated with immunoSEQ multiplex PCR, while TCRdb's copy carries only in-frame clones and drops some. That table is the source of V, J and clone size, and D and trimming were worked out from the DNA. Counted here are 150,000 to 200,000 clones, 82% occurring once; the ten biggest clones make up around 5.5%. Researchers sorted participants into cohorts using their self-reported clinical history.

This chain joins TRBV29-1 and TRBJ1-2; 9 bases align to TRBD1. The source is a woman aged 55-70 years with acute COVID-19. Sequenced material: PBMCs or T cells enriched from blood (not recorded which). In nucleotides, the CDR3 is TGCAGCGTTGAATGGCGGACAGGGGTTGGCTACACCTTC. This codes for CSVEWRTGVGYTF.